Given below is one TCR beta chain in context. The assay was immunoSEQ multiplex PCR, and TCRdb's table has in-frame clones only and misses some. Of roughly 180,000 clones in the sample, about 84% were seen once. This sample was included in a study of cytotoxic CD8 clonotypes in ibrutinib-treated CLL. The clonotype comes from a human donor with chronic lymphocytic leukemia. The specimen was PBMCs, collected after 24 months of ibrutinib treatment.

The CDR3 sequence: CASSQGYISNQPQHF. CDR3 nucleotides: TGCGCCAGCAGCCAAGGGTACATTAGCAATCAGCCCCAGCATTTT. V and J are TRBV4-1 and TRBJ1-5; D unresolved. Germline V gene lookup returns CDR1 MGHRA and CDR2 YSYEKL. V was trimmed by 1 base and J by 0 bases, leaving 7 bases between them. CDR3 length equals 15 residues.